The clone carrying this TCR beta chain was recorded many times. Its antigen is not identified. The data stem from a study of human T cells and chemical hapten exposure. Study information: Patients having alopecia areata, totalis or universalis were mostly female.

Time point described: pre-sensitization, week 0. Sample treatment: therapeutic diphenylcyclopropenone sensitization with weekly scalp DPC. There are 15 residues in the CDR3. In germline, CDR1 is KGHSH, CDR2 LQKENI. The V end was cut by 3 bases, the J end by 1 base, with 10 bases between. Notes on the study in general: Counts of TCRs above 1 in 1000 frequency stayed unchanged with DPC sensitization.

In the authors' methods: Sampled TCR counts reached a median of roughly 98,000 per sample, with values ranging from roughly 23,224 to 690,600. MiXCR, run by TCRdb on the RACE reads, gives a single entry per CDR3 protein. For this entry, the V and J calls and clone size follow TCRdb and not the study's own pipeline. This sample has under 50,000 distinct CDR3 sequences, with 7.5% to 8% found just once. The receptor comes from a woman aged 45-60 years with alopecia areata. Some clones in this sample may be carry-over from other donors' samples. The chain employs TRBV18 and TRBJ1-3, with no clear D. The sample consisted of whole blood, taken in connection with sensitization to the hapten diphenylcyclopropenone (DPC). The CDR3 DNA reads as TGTGCCAGCTCACCCTCGGACCTTTCTGGAAACACCATATATTTT. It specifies CASSPSDLSGNTIYF.